Listed here are 25 T cell receptor beta chains from one sample, sequenced in a study of control samples from healthy donors and cancer patients. Profiling relied on immunoSEQ multiplex PCR, and the TCRdb table lists in-frame clones only, not all of them. Here the sample spans about 57,000 clones, 94% being singletons. Source material: blood. These TCRs come from a man aged 25-45 years in good health.

This clone was recorded a few times. This chain connects TRBV6-2 or TRBV6-3 to TRBJ2-7; no firm D call. The germline V gene encodes CDR1 MNHEY and CDR2 SVGEGT. V lost 0 bases, J lost 2 bases, and 14 bases lay in between. The CDR3 length is 16 residues. CDR3 amino acids: CASSYSPSSAAYEQYF. DNA of the CDR3: TGTGCCAGCAGTTACTCTCCGTCGTCAGCAGCCTACGAGCAGTACTTC.

The gene calls are TRBV9 and TRBJ1-1; 8 positions match TRBD1. Trimming removed 3 bases from V and 1 base from J; junction bases left unmatched: 5. The CDR3 totals 15 residues. Looked up from germline, CDR1 is SGDLS and CDR2 is YYNGEE. The CDR3 is CASSAPGQANTEAFF. CDR3 nucleotides: TGTGCCAGCAGCGCCCCGGGACAGGCGAACACTGAAGCTTTCTTT.

This sequence joins TRBV10-2 and TRBJ1-1; 7 nucleotides match TRBD1. Germline V gives CDR1 WSHSY, CDR2 SAAADI. V shed 0 bases and J 7 bases; nucleotides not matched to a gene: 5. This CDR3 comprises 14 residues. CDR3 sequence: CASSESRQGGEAFF. The DNA for the CDR3 is TGCGCCAGCAGTGAGTCGAGGCAGGGGGGTGAAGCTTTCTTT.

This clone was counted only a few times. This chain links TRBV7-9 with TRBJ1-2; D uncertain. CDR1 is SEHNR and CDR2 is FQNEAQ in the germline V gene (reference sequence). The CDR3 runs to 12 residues. Trimming cost V 5 bases and J 5 bases, with 9 bases left between them. The DNA of the CDR3 is TGTGCCAGCAGCGCGGAAGGTTATGGCTACACCTTC. It yields the protein CASSAEGYGYTF.

The chain recombines TRBV14 with TRBJ2-2; D unresolved. CDR3 length: 14 residues. The germline CDR1 and CDR2 sequences are SGHDN and FVKESK. With 3 bases removed from V and 4 bases from J, the gap between germline ends came to 9 bases. CDR3 protein: CASSHQPGTGELFF. The CDR3 DNA is TGTGCCAGCAGCCATCAACCGGGCACCGGGGAGCTGTTTTTT.

V and J are TRBV12-5 and TRBJ1-1; a possible D gene is TRBD1 (5 bases). V was shortened by 3 bases and J by 2 bases, with 22 bases between the two germline ends. Germline assignment: CDR1 LGHNT and CDR2 FRNRAP. The CDR3 extends over 18 amino acids. CDR3 amino acids: CASGFRAPLWGGNTEAFF. CDR3 nucleotide sequence: TGTGCTAGTGGTTTTCGGGCTCCTTTGTGGGGGGGTAACACTGAAGCTTTCTTT.

The rearrangement uses TRBV7-9 and TRBJ2-3; D not certain. V lost 5 bases and J 3 bases, leaving 18 bases between the germline ends. Germline V CDR1 and CDR2: SEHNR, FQNEAQ (reference sequence). This CDR3 is 16 amino acids long. CDR3 sequence reads: CASSKPAIDTTDTQYF. CDR3 DNA: TGTGCCAGCAGCAAACCGGCCATCGACACGACAGATACGCAGTATTTT.

The chain links TRBV28 to TRBJ1-2; 10 positions match TRBD1. The CDR3 has 15 residues. Per germline, CDR1 MDHEN and CDR2 SYDVKM. Germline trimming cut 5 bases from V and 5 bases from J; bases unmatched to any gene: 8. The CDR3 reads CASSPLGTGDYGYTF. The CDR3, as DNA: TGTGCCAGCAGTCCTTTGGGGACAGGGGATTATGGCTACACCTTC.

CDR3 nucleotide sequence: TGTGCCAGCAGTTACTCCGGAGACAGGGCGCCTAAAGAGACCCAGTACTTC. Translated: CASSYSGDRAPKETQYF. This chain connects TRBV6-2 or TRBV6-3 to TRBJ2-5; 7 bases line up with TRBD1. The J segment lost 3 bases and the V segment lost 0 bases, leaving 10 bases of the junction unmatched. Looked up from germline, CDR1 is MNHEY and CDR2 is SVGEGT. CDR3 length: 17 residues.

V gene TRBV5-6 combines with J gene TRBJ1-6, with D unresolved. V was pared by 6 bases and J by 9 bases, with 22 bases between. The V gene's germline CDR1 is SGHDT and CDR2 YYEEEE. CDR3 length equals 16 residues. CDR3 protein: CASTPRGSRRVSPLHF. The CDR3 DNA reads as TGTGCCAGCACCCCCCGAGGGTCCCGAAGGGTTTCACCCCTCCACTTT.

This clone was observed once. The V gene is TRBV5-1, the J gene TRBJ2-6; D is undetermined. V was trimmed by 0 bases and J by 0 bases, leaving 4 bases between them. Germline V gene lookup returns CDR1 SGHRS and CDR2 YFSETQ. The CDR3 is 15 residues long. As DNA, the CDR3 is TGCGCCAGCAGCTTGGGCAGCTCTGGGGCCAACGTCCTGACTTTC. Residues: CASSLGSSGANVLTF.

This CDR3 reads CASSPSGQGWREGLDEQFF. The CDR3 DNA is TGTGCCAGCAGCCCCTCAGGACAGGGGTGGCGGGAGGGCCTAGATGAGCAGTTCTTC. The V gene is TRBV28, the J gene TRBJ2-1; D could derive from TRBD1 or TRBD2 (9 bases each). Germline CDR1 is MDHEN and CDR2 is SYDVKM. Trimming stripped 6 bases from V and 8 bases from J, with 32 bases between. The CDR3 contains 19 residues.

J is TRBJ2-1 and V is TRBV7-8; TRBD2 might be the D (6 bases). V was shortened by 1 base and J by 9 bases, with 7 bases between the two germline ends. This CDR3 region has 12 residues. Looked up from germline, CDR1 is SGHVS and CDR2 is FQNEAQ. This chain's CDR3 is CASSLVGGEQFF. For the CDR3, the DNA is TGTGCCAGCAGCTTAGTCGGGGGTGAGCAGTTCTTC.

The chain has TRBV29-1 and TRBJ2-4, with 8 bases identical to TRBD1. V shed 3 bases, J shed 4 bases, and the junction held 2 bases outside the gene matches. In germline, CDR1 is SQVTM, CDR2 ANQGSEA. The CDR3 length is 13 residues. DNA for the CDR3: TGCAGCGTTGACGACAGGGGAAAAAACATTCAGTACTTC. This translates into CSVDDRGKNIQYF. The whole variable domain, remainder taken from reference TRBV29-1 and TRBJ2-4, is SAVISQKPSRDICQRGTSLTIQCQVDSQVTMMFWYRQQPGQSLTLIATANQGSEATYESGFVIDKFPISRPNLTFSTLTVSNMSPEDSSIYLCSVDDRGKNIQYFGAGTRLSVL.

The chain links TRBV11-2 to TRBJ2-3; perhaps TRBD1 as D (7 bases). Trimming left V 7 bases short and J 0 bases short, with 17 bases between. The CDR3 is 16 amino acids. Germline lookup yields CDR1 SGHAT and CDR2 FQNNGV. The CDR3 is CASTQQGGKSTDTQYF. CDR3 DNA sequence: TGTGCCAGCACCCAGCAGGGGGGTAAGAGCACAGATACGCAGTATTTT.

The CDR3 coding sequence is TGTGCCAGCAGCTTAGACGGGGGGCTTACCTATGGCTACACCTTC. Amino acid sequence: CASSLDGGLTYGYTF. V is TRBV7-2 and J is TRBJ1-2; a possible D gene is TRBD1 (6 bases). In germline, CDR1 is SGHTA, CDR2 FQGNSA. This CDR3 comprises 15 residues. The ends were cut back, 1 base at V and 4 bases at J, with 13 bases in the middle. Using reference TRBV7-2 and TRBJ1-2 for the parts outside the CDR3, the full variable domain is GAGVSQSPSNKVTEKGKDVELRCDPISGHTALYWYRQSLGQGLEFLIYFQGNSAPDKSGLPSDRFSAERTGGSVSTLTIQRTQQEDSAVYLCASSLDGGLTYGYTFGSGTRLTVV.

The chain combines TRBV24-1 with TRBJ1-2; D perhaps matches TRBD1 (6 bases). CDR1 and CDR2 (germline): KGHDR, SFDVKD. Trimming left V 5 bases short and J 1 base short, with 10 bases between. This CDR3 has 14 amino acids. Here the CDR3 reads CATSAVGGNYGYTF. The CDR3 DNA follows: TGTGCCACCAGTGCCGTAGGGGGTAACTATGGCTACACCTTC.

The chain combines TRBV2 with TRBJ1-5; D may be TRBD1 (5 bases). This CDR3 has 14 residues. Germline V gives CDR1 SNHLY, CDR2 FYNNEI. Trimming stripped 8 bases from V and 2 bases from J, with 13 bases between. In nucleotides, the CDR3 is TGTGCCAGCGGGAGGGGCGATGGCAATCAGCCCCAGCATTTT. Protein: CASGRGDGNQPQHF.

The chain is built from TRBV7-8 and TRBJ1-5; D unclear. CDR1 and CDR2 (germline): SGHVS, FQNEAQ. The CDR3 covers 16 residues. The ends were cut back, 4 bases at V and 3 bases at J, with 16 bases in the middle. Here the CDR3 reads CASSWSTGPFNQPQHF. CDR3 bases: TGTGCCAGCAGCTGGTCCACCGGGCCCTTCAATCAGCCCCAGCATTTT.

V is TRBV27 and J is TRBJ2-5, with 8 positions matching TRBD2. J lost 3 bases, V lost 6 bases, and 6 bases had no gene match. CDR3 length: 14 amino acids. From germline, CDR1 is MNHEY and CDR2 SMNVEV (reference sequence). CDR3 region: CASSGGAAEETQYF. CDR3 nucleotide sequence: TGTGCCAGCAGCGGGGGGGCGGCAGAAGAGACCCAGTACTTC.

This rearrangement joins TRBV6-6 to TRBJ1-1; possibly TRBD1 for D (5 bases). The ends were cut back, 5 bases at V and 4 bases at J, with 14 bases in the middle. Germline CDR1 MNHNY, CDR2 SVGAGI (reference sequence). CDR3 size: 14 residues. CDR3 nucleotide sequence: TGTGCCAGCAGTCCGTCCCAGGGCCTCACTGAAGCTTTCTTT. Protein sequence: CASSPSQGLTEAFF.

The V gene is TRBV20-1, the J gene TRBJ1-1, with D unclear. Trimming took 2 bases from V and 7 from J, leaving 8 bases between them. Germline CDR1 and CDR2: DFQATT and SNEGSKA (reference sequence). The CDR3 loop spans 11 amino acids. Here the CDR3 reads CSARLQNEAFF. In nucleotides, the CDR3 is TGCAGTGCTAGACTACAGAATGAAGCTTTCTTT.

This clone was observed once. The rearrangement joins TRBV6-5 to TRBJ1-2, with D uncertain. Germline V gene data show CDR1 as MNHEY and CDR2 as SVGAGI. With 2 bases removed from V and 8 bases from J, the gap between germline ends came to 18 bases. The length of the CDR3 is 15 residues. CDR3 bases: TGTGCCAGCAGTTACGTCGGAGGGCGGCGGAAGGGCTACACCTTC. It translates to CASSYVGGRRKGYTF.

The chain couples TRBV6-7 to TRBJ2-5; D tentatively reads TRBD1 or TRBD2 (5 bases each). TRBV6-7 falls under the ORF class, with uncertain function. The CDR3 consists of 15 residues. The V and J ends lost 3 bases and 5 bases respectively, with 16 bases between them. The CDR3 coding sequence is TGTGCCAGCAGTTATCTAACTAGTGACAGTGAGACCCAGTACTTC. As protein: CASSYLTSDSETQYF.

The chain employs TRBV24-1 and TRBJ2-7, with 10 nucleotides matching TRBD2. Germline V gene sequence: CDR1 KGHDR, CDR2 SFDVKD. The CDR3 totals 16 residues. The J segment lost 2 bases and the V segment lost 2 bases, leaving 5 bases of the junction unmatched. This CDR3 is CATSDYGTSGTYEQYF. Written as DNA, the CDR3 is TGTGCCACCAGTGATTACGGTACTAGCGGGACCTACGAGCAGTACTTC.